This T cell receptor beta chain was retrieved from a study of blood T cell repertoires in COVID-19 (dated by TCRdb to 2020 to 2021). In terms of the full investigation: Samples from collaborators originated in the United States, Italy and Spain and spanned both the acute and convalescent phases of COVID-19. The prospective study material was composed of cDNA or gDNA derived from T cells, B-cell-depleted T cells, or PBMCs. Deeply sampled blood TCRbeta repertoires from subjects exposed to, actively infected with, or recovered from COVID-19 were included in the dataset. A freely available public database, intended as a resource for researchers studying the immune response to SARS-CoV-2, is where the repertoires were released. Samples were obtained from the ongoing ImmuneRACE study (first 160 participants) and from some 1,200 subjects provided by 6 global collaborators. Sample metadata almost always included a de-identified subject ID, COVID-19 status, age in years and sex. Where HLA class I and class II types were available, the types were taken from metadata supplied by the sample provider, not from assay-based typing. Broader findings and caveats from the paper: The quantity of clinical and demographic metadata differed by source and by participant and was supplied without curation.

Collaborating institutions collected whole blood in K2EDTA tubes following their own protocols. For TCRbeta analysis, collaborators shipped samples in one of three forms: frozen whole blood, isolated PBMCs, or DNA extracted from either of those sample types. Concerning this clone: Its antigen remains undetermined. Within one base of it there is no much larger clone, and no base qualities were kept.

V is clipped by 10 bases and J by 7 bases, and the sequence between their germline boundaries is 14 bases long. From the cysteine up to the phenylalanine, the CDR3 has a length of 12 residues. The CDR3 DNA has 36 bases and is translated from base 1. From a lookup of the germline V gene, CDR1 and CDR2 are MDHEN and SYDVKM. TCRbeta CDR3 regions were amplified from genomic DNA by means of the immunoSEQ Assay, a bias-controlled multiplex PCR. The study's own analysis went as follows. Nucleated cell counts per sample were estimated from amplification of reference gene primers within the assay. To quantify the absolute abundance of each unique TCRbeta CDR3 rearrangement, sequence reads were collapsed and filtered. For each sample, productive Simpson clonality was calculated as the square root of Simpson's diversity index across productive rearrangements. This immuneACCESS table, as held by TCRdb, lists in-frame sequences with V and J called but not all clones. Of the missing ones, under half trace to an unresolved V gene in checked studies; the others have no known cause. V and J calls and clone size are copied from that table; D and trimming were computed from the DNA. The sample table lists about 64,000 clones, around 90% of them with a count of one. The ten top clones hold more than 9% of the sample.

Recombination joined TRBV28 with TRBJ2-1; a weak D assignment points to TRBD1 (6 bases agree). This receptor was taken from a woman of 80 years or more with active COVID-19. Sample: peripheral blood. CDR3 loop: CAIKKQGNEQFF. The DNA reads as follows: TGTGCCATCAAGAAACAGGGAAATGAGCAGTTCTTC.